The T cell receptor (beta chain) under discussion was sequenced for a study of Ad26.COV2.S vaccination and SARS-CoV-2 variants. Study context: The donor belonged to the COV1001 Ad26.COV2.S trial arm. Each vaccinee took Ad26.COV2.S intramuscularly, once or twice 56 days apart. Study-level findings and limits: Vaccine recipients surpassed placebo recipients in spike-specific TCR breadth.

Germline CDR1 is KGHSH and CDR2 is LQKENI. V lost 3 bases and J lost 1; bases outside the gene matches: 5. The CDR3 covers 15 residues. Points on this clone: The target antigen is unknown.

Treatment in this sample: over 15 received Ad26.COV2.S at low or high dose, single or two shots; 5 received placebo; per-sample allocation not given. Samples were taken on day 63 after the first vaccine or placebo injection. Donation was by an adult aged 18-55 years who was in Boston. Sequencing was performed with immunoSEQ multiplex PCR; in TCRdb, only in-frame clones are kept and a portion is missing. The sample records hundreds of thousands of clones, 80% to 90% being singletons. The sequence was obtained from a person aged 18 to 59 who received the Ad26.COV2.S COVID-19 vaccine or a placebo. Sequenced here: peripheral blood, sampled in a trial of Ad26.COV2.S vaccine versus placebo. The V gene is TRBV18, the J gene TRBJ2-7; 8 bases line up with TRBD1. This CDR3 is CASSPLGQGSYEQYF. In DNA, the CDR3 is TGTGCCAGCTCACCCCTAGGACAGGGATCCTACGAGCAGTACTTC. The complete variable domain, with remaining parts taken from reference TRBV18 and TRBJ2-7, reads NAGVMQNPRHLVRRRGQEARLRCSPMKGHSHVYWYRQLPEEGLKFMVYLQKENIIDESGMPKERFSAEFPKEGPSILRIQQVVRGDSAAYFCASSPLGQGSYEQYFGPGTRLTVT.